The rows below give T cell receptor beta chains drawn from one sample of a study of blood T cells in healthy people across ages. In TCRdb, the 5' RACE reads were re-called with MiXCR into one record per CDR3 protein. The sample holds 600,000 to 900,000 distinct CDR3 sequences, about a quarter seen once. These data also formed part of another study, on T cells of mothers and their children.

Sample: blood. These receptors were taken from a boy aged 5-17 years in good health. Both conserved end residues are part of each CDR3. Fields, in order: CDR3 DNA, CDR3 protein, clone size, J gene, V gene, D gene. D genes are given only for firm matches. Size is stated for part of the rows, as once, few or many counts, or as a class when the clone is expanded.

CDR3 DNA: TGTGCCAGCACTCCTTCCTTTCCGCCCGGGACAGGGGACCAAGAGCAGTACTTC
CDR3 protein: CASTPSFPPGTGDQEQYF
clone size: few
J gene: TRBJ2-7
V gene: TRBV28
D gene: TRBD1

CDR3 DNA: TGCAGTGCTAGCCAACCGGGTTACCCCTCCTACGAGCAGTACTTC
CDR3 protein: CSASQPGYPSYEQYF
clone size: -
J gene: TRBJ2-7
V gene: TRBV20-1
D gene: -

CDR3 DNA: TGTGCCTGGACCAAAACCTACGAGCAGTACTTC
CDR3 protein: CAWTKTYEQYF
clone size: -
J gene: TRBJ2-7
V gene: TRBV30
D gene: -

CDR3 DNA: TGTGCCAGCAGCCTTGGCCCTAATAGCGGGGGGGCGGATACGCAGTATTTT
CDR3 protein: CASSLGPNSGGADTQYF
clone size: once
J gene: TRBJ2-3
V gene: TRBV12-3/TRBV12-4
D gene: TRBD2

CDR3 DNA: TGCAGCGTTGAACCCAGGGGGCGCAGGGGGGACTATGGCTACACCTTC
CDR3 protein: CSVEPRGRRGDYGYTF
clone size: -
J gene: TRBJ1-2
V gene: TRBV29-1
D gene: TRBD1

CDR3 DNA: TGTGCCAGCACCCTGGGGGATGGCTACACCTTC
CDR3 protein: CASTLGDGYTF
clone size: -
J gene: TRBJ1-2
V gene: TRBV28
D gene: -

CDR3 DNA: TGTGCCAGCAGTTTTGCTACTAGACCGGAAGAGACCCAGTACTTC
CDR3 protein: CASSFATRPEETQYF
clone size: -
J gene: TRBJ2-5
V gene: TRBV28
D gene: -

CDR3 DNA: TGTGCCAGCAGCGTAGGGGGCGGGACTGGGAACTATGGCTACACCTTC
CDR3 protein: CASSVGGGTGNYGYTF
clone size: few
J gene: TRBJ1-2
V gene: TRBV9
D gene: -

CDR3 DNA: TGCGCCAGCAGCCAAGACCAGGGTTCCTACGAGCAGTACTTC
CDR3 protein: CASSQDQGSYEQYF
clone size: once
J gene: TRBJ2-7
V gene: TRBV4-1
D gene: -

CDR3 DNA: TGTGCCACATACGGGGGGTCTACCTACGAGCAGTACTTC
CDR3 protein: CATYGGSTYEQYF
clone size: -
J gene: TRBJ2-7
V gene: TRBV28
D gene: TRBD2

CDR3 DNA: TGTGCCGGCAGCTTAGATTCGGGCGGATACTCCTACAATGAGCAGTTCTTC
CDR3 protein: CAGSLDSGGYSYNEQFF
clone size: few
J gene: TRBJ2-1
V gene: TRBV7-8
D gene: -

CDR3 DNA: TGCAGTGCTAGAACTCGGACTAGCGGGGGGAGGGAGACCCAGTACTTC
CDR3 protein: CSARTRTSGGRETQYF
clone size: -
J gene: TRBJ2-5
V gene: TRBV20-1
D gene: TRBD2

CDR3 DNA: TGCGCCAGCAGCCAAACTAGACTAGCGGGGGGGCGTGCAGATACGCAGTATTTT
CDR3 protein: CASSQTRLAGGRADTQYF
clone size: few
J gene: TRBJ2-3
V gene: TRBV4-1
D gene: TRBD2

CDR3 DNA: TGTGCCAGCAGCCAAGACTGGCCTAGCGGGGGGCCCCACTGGGAGACCCAGTACTTC
CDR3 protein: CASSQDWPSGGPHWETQYF
clone size: -
J gene: TRBJ2-5
V gene: TRBV3-1
D gene: TRBD2

CDR3 DNA: TGTGCCAGCCAGTTATTAGCGGGGAAATCCTCCTACGAGCAGTACTTC
CDR3 protein: CASQLLAGKSSYEQYF
clone size: -
J gene: TRBJ2-7
V gene: TRBV6-2/TRBV6-3
D gene: TRBD2

CDR3 DNA: TGCAGTGCTAGAGCCCCTGGACGAAGCTCCTACGAGCAGTACTTC
CDR3 protein: CSARAPGRSSYEQYF
clone size: few
J gene: TRBJ2-7
V gene: TRBV20-1
D gene: -

CDR3 DNA: TGTGCCAGCAGTCCCACCGGCCGGGGAAACTATGGCTACACCTTC
CDR3 protein: CASSPTGRGNYGYTF
clone size: -
J gene: TRBJ1-2
V gene: TRBV27
D gene: -

CDR3 DNA: TGCGCCAGCAGCCAAGGTCAGACCCAGTACTTC
CDR3 protein: CASSQGQTQYF
clone size: few
J gene: TRBJ2-5
V gene: TRBV4-1
D gene: -

CDR3 DNA: TGCAGCGTTGTGGTCGGGGTGAGTGTGGAGACCCAGTACTTC
CDR3 protein: CSVVVGVSVETQYF
clone size: few
J gene: TRBJ2-5
V gene: TRBV29-1
D gene: -

CDR3 DNA: TGTGCCAGCAGCCAAAGAGCATCAGGGACAGGCTACACCTTC
CDR3 protein: CASSQRASGTGYTF
clone size: -
J gene: TRBJ1-2
V gene: TRBV7-9
D gene: -

CDR3 DNA: TGTGCCACCAGTGGGTTAGAGACCCAATACTTC
CDR3 protein: CATSGLETQYF
clone size: -
J gene: TRBJ2-5
V gene: TRBV24-1
D gene: -

CDR3 DNA: TGTGCCAGCAGCTTGGTTCTAGCGGGGGTGAAAGAGACCCAGTACTTC
CDR3 protein: CASSLVLAGVKETQYF
clone size: -
J gene: TRBJ2-5
V gene: TRBV5-5
D gene: TRBD2

CDR3 DNA: TGTGCCACCAGTGATTTAATCCAGGGCGAGCAGTTCTTC
CDR3 protein: CATSDLIQGEQFF
clone size: few
J gene: TRBJ2-1
V gene: TRBV24-1
D gene: -

CDR3 DNA: TGCAGCGTTGACCTCAGGAGGAGGCCCCAAGAGACCCAGTACTTC
CDR3 protein: CSVDLRRRPQETQYF
clone size: once
J gene: TRBJ2-5
V gene: TRBV29-1
D gene: -

CDR3 DNA: TGTGCCAGCAGCCGCGGGGCAGGGCACCTTAACTATGGCTACACCTTC
CDR3 protein: CASSRGAGHLNYGYTF
clone size: few
J gene: TRBJ1-2
V gene: TRBV7-2
D gene: -

CDR3 DNA: TGTGCCAGCAGCTTTACAGGGTATAATGAAAAACTGTTTTTT
CDR3 protein: CASSFTGYNEKLFF
clone size: -
J gene: TRBJ1-4
V gene: TRBV7-9
D gene: -

CDR3 DNA: TGCGCCAGCAGCTTCGGACAGGGTAGCGGGGAGCTGTTTTTT
CDR3 protein: CASSFGQGSGELFF
clone size: few
J gene: TRBJ2-2
V gene: TRBV5-1
D gene: TRBD1

CDR3 DNA: TGTGCCAGCAGTCGGGGCGGAGTAGACGGGGAGCTGTTTTTT
CDR3 protein: CASSRGGVDGELFF
clone size: -
J gene: TRBJ2-2
V gene: TRBV2
D gene: -

CDR3 DNA: TGTGCTAGTGGTGTCACCGGGGAGCTGTTTTTT
CDR3 protein: CASGVTGELFF
clone size: many
J gene: TRBJ2-2
V gene: TRBV12-5
D gene: -

CDR3 DNA: TGTGCCAGCAGTTCCCCCCAGGGCGGGTCAGATGGCTACACCTTC
CDR3 protein: CASSSPQGGSDGYTF
clone size: few
J gene: TRBJ1-2
V gene: TRBV27
D gene: -

CDR3 DNA: TGCAGTGCTAGGGGTGCGGGGATGAACATTCAGTACTTC
CDR3 protein: CSARGAGMNIQYF
clone size: few
J gene: TRBJ2-4
V gene: TRBV20-1
D gene: -

CDR3 DNA: TGTGCCAGCTCACCCTCGTATTCCTACAATGAGCAGTTCTTC
CDR3 protein: CASSPSYSYNEQFF
clone size: -
J gene: TRBJ2-1
V gene: TRBV18
D gene: -

CDR3 DNA: TGCAGTGCTAGAGGGACTAGGCCGGGGAACAATGAGCAGTTCTTC
CDR3 protein: CSARGTRPGNNEQFF
clone size: -
J gene: TRBJ2-1
V gene: TRBV20-1
D gene: TRBD2

CDR3 DNA: TGCAGTGCTAGACAGGGACAGTATAATCCACCCCTCCACTTT
CDR3 protein: CSARQGQYNPPLHF
clone size: few
J gene: TRBJ1-6
V gene: TRBV20-1
D gene: TRBD1

CDR3 DNA: TGTGCCACCAGTGGAGGACAGGGGGCCGGGGAGCTGTTTTTT
CDR3 protein: CATSGGQGAGELFF
clone size: -
J gene: TRBJ2-2
V gene: TRBV24-1
D gene: TRBD1

CDR3 DNA: TGTGCCTGCGGAAGGGAGGCCGAGCAGTACTTC
CDR3 protein: CACGREAEQYF
clone size: many
J gene: TRBJ2-7
V gene: TRBV28
D gene: -

CDR3 DNA: TGCAGCGTTGGTCCGTGGGAGACCCAGTACTTC
CDR3 protein: CSVGPWETQYF
clone size: many
J gene: TRBJ2-5
V gene: TRBV29-1
D gene: -

CDR3 DNA: TGTGCCAGCAGCTTAGAGGGACGCCTCTACGAGCAGTACTTC
CDR3 protein: CASSLEGRLYEQYF
clone size: few
J gene: TRBJ2-7
V gene: TRBV7-3
D gene: -

CDR3 DNA: TGTGCCAGCAGCAGACAGGGGGCGCCCCCATACGAGCAGTACTTC
CDR3 protein: CASSRQGAPPYEQYF
clone size: -
J gene: TRBJ2-7
V gene: TRBV6-5
D gene: TRBD1

CDR3 DNA: TGCAGTGCTAGACGGGGGGAGAACAATGAGCAGTTCTTC
CDR3 protein: CSARRGENNEQFF
clone size: -
J gene: TRBJ2-1
V gene: TRBV20-1
D gene: TRBD2

CDR3 DNA: TGCAGTGCTAGAGACCCTAGAGAGGGCTACCATGAGCAGTTCTTC
CDR3 protein: CSARDPREGYHEQFF
clone size: -
J gene: TRBJ2-1
V gene: TRBV20-1
D gene: -

CDR3 DNA: TGCGCCAGCAGCCAAGATGCAGGCCCCTACGAGCAGTACTTC
CDR3 protein: CASSQDAGPYEQYF
clone size: -
J gene: TRBJ2-7
V gene: TRBV4-1
D gene: -

CDR3 DNA: TGTGCCAGCAGTCCCTGGCGGGGGGGCTGGTACGAGCAGTACTTC
CDR3 protein: CASSPWRGGWYEQYF
clone size: -
J gene: TRBJ2-7
V gene: TRBV3-1
D gene: TRBD2

CDR3 DNA: TGTGCCAGCACCCAAGGGGGGACCCCTAGCACAGATACGCAGTATTTT
CDR3 protein: CASTQGGTPSTDTQYF
clone size: few
J gene: TRBJ2-3
V gene: TRBV6-1
D gene: -

CDR3 DNA: TGTGCCAGCAGCTCCTGGGGTTACGAGCAGTACTTC
CDR3 protein: CASSSWGYEQYF
clone size: -
J gene: TRBJ2-7
V gene: TRBV7-2
D gene: -

CDR3 DNA: TGTGCCAGCAGCGTAGGCCCCCGACAGGGAATTGTCGAGCAGTACTTC
CDR3 protein: CASSVGPRQGIVEQYF
clone size: -
J gene: TRBJ2-7
V gene: TRBV9
D gene: TRBD1

CDR3 DNA: TGTGCCAGCAGCTTTCTCAGGAATGAGCAGTTCTTC
CDR3 protein: CASSFLRNEQFF
clone size: -
J gene: TRBJ2-1
V gene: TRBV7-2
D gene: -

CDR3 DNA: TGTGCCAGCAGCTTAACAGGGGGCGCGGGTTCCTACAATGAGCAGTTCTTC
CDR3 protein: CASSLTGGAGSYNEQFF
clone size: few
J gene: TRBJ2-1
V gene: TRBV7-9
D gene: TRBD1

CDR3 DNA: TGTGCCAGCAGTTTAGGGTATAATTCACCCCTCCACTTT
CDR3 protein: CASSLGYNSPLHF
clone size: -
J gene: TRBJ1-6
V gene: TRBV12-3/TRBV12-4
D gene: -

CDR3 DNA: TGCGCCAGCAGCTTGGGCCCTCCTACAGGAGGAACTGAAGCTTTCTTT
CDR3 protein: CASSLGPPTGGTEAFF
clone size: -
J gene: TRBJ1-1
V gene: TRBV5-1
D gene: -

CDR3 DNA: TGCAGTGCTAGTAGTCAGCGGGCTAGCAATGAGCAGTTCTTC
CDR3 protein: CSASSQRASNEQFF
clone size: few
J gene: TRBJ2-1
V gene: TRBV20-1
D gene: -

CDR3 DNA: TGTGCCAGCAGCTTGTTCCACGGGGAGCTGTTTTTT
CDR3 protein: CASSLFHGELFF
clone size: -
J gene: TRBJ2-2
V gene: TRBV7-2
D gene: -

CDR3 DNA: TGCAGTGCTACCTTGACCCGAGGGGAAGAGACCCAGTACTTC
CDR3 protein: CSATLTRGEETQYF
clone size: -
J gene: TRBJ2-5
V gene: TRBV20-1
D gene: -

CDR3 DNA: TGTGCCAGCAGCTTAGTTCCAGGATACTACGATGGGCAGTACTTC
CDR3 protein: CASSLVPGYYDGQYF
clone size: -
J gene: TRBJ2-7
V gene: TRBV7-6
D gene: -

CDR3 DNA: TGTGCCAGCAGTCGGGACAGGGCTGGGGCCAACGTCCTGACTTTC
CDR3 protein: CASSRDRAGANVLTF
clone size: -
J gene: TRBJ2-6
V gene: TRBV6-1
D gene: TRBD1